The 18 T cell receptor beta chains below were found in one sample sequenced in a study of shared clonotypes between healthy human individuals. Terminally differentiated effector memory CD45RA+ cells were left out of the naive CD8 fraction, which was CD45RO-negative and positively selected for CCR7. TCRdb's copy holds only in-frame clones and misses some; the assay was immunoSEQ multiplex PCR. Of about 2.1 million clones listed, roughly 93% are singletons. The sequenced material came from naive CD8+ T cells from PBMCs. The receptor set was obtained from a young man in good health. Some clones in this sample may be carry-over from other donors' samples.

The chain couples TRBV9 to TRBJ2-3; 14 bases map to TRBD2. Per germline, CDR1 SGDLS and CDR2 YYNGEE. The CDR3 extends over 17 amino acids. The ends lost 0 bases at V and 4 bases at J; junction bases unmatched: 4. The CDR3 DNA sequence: TGTGCCAGCAGCGTAGGACTAGCGGGAGGGCCCCCAGATACGCAGTATTTT. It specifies CASSVGLAGGPPDTQYF.

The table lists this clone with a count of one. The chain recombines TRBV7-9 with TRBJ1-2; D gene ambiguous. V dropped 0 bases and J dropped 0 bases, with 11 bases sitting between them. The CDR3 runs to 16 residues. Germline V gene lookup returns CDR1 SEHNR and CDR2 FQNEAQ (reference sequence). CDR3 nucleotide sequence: TGTGCCAGCAGCTTAGCGGTCAGGAGCCCTAACTATGGCTACACCTTC. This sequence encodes CASSLAVRSPNYGYTF.

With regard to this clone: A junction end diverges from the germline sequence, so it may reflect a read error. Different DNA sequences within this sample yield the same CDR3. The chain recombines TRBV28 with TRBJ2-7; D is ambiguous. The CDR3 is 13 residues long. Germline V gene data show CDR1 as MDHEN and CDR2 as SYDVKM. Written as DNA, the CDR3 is TGTGCCAGCAGCTTATCCTGGAACTACGAGCAGTACTTC. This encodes CASSLSWNYEQYF. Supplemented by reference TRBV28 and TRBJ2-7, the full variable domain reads DVKVTQSSRYLVKRTGEKVFLECVQDMDHENMFWYRQDPGLGLRLIYFSYDVKMKEKGDIPEGYSVSREKKERFSLILESASTNQTSMYLCASSLSWNYEQYFGPGTRLTVT.

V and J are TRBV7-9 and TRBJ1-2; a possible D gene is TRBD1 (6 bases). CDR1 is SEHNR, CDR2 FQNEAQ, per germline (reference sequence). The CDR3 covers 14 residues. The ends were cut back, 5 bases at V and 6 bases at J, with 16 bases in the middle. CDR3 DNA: TGTGCCAGCAGCCCGTGGGACATCACCCATGGCTACACCTTC. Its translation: CASSPWDITHGYTF.

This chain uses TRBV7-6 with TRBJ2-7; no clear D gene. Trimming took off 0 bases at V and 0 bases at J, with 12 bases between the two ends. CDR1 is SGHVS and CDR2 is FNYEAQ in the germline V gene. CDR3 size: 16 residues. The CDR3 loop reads CASSLARQSPSYEQYF. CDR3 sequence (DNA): TGTGCCAGCAGCTTAGCGCGGCAGTCCCCCTCCTACGAGCAGTACTTC.

The CDR3 nucleotides read TGCGCCAGCAGTGATAACGAAAACTACGAGCAGTACTTC. Amino acids: CASSDNENYEQYF. The chain links TRBV10-2 to TRBJ2-7; D is unclear. This CDR3 has 13 residues. Trimming left V 3 bases short and J 3 bases short, with 9 bases between. The germline V gene has CDR1 WSHSY and CDR2 SAAADI.

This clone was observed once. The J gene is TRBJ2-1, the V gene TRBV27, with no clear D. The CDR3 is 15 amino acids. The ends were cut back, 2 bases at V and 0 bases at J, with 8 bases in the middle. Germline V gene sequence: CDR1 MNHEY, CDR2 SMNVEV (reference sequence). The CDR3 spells CASSLRHPSYNEQFF. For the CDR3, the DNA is TGTGCCAGCAGTTTACGGCACCCCTCCTACAATGAGCAGTTCTTC.

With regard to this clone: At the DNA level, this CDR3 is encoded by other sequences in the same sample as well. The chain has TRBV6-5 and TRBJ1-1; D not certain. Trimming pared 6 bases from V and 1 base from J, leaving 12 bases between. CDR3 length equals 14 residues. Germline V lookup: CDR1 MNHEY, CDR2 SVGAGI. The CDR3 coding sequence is TGTGCCAGCAGCCCCTCGGGTGGGAACACTGAAGCTTTCTTT. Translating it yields CASSPSGGNTEAFF.

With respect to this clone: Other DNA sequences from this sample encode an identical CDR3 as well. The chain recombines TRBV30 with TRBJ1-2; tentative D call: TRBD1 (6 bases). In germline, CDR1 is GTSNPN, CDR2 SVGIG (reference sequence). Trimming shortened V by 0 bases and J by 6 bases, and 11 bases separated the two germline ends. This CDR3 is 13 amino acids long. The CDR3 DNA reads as TGTGCCTGGAGTGTCGGGGGGCGCGATGGCTACACCTTC. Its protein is CAWSVGGRDGYTF. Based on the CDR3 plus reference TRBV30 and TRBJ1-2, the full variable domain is SQTIHQWPATLVQPVGSPLSLECTVEGTSNPNLYWYRQAAGRGLQLLFYSVGIGQISSEVPQNLSASRPQDRQFILSSKKLLLSDSGFYLCAWSVGGRDGYTFGSGTRLTVV.

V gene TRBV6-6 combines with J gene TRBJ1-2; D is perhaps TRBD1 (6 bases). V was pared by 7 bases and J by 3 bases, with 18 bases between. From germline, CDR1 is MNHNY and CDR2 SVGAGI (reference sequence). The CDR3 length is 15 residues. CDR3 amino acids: CASTRGGVLHYGYTF. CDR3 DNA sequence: TGTGCCAGCACCCGAGGGGGAGTATTGCACTATGGCTACACCTTC.

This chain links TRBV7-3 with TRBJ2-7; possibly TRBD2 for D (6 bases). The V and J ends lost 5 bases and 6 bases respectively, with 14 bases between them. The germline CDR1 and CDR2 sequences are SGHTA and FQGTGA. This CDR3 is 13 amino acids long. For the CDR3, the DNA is TGTGCCAGCAGCGTATCGACTAGTTCCGAGCAGTACTTC. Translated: CASSVSTSSEQYF. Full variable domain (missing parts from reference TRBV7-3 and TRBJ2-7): GAGVSQTPSNKVTEKGKYVELRCDPISGHTALYWYRQSLGQGPEFLIYFQGTGAADDSGLPNDRFFAVRPEGSVSTLKIQRTERGDSAVYLCASSVSTSSEQYFGPGTRLTVT.

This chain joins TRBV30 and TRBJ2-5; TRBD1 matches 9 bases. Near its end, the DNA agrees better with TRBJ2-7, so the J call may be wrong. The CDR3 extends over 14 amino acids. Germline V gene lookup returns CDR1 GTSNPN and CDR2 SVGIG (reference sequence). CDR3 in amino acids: CAWSLGTGWYEQYF. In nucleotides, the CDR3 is TGTGCCTGGAGTTTAGGGACAGGGTGGTACGAGCAGTACTTC.

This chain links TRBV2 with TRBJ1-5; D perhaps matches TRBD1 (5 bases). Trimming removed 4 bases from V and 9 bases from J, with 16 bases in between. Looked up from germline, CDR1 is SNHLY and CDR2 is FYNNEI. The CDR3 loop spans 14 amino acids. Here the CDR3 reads CASSAGQARWPQHF. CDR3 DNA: TGTGCCAGCAGTGCCGGACAAGCCCGTTGGCCCCAGCATTTT.

CDR3 amino acids: CVLATGELFF. The DNA for the CDR3 is TGTGTCCTCGCGACCGGGGAGCTGTTTTTT. This chain joins TRBV7-9 and TRBJ2-2; D unresolved. This CDR3 is built from 10 residues. Germline CDR1 is SEHNR and CDR2 is FQNEAQ (reference sequence). Combining the CDR3 with reference TRBV7-9 and TRBJ2-2 gives the whole variable domain DTGVSQNPRHKITKRGQNVTFRCDPISEHNRLYWYRQTLGQGPEFLTYFQNEAQLEKSRLLSDRFSAERPKGSFSTLEIQRTEQGDSAMYLCVLATGELFFGEGSRLTVL.

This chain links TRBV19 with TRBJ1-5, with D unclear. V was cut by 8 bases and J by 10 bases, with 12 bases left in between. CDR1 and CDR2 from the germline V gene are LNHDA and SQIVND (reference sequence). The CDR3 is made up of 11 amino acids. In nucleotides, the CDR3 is TGTGCCAGTGGGTCCGCGAAACCCCAGCATTTT. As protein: CASGSAKPQHF.

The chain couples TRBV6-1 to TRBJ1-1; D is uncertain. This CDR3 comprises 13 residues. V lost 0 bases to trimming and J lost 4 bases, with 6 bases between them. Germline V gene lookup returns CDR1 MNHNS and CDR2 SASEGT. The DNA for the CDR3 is TGTGCCAGCAGTGAAGCTAGTGGCACTGAAGCTTTCTTT. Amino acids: CASSEASGTEAFF.

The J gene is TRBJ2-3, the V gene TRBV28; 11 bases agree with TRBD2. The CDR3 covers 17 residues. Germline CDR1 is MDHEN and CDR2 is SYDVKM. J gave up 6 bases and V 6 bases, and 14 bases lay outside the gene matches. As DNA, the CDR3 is TGTGCCAGCAGACCGGGACTAGCGGCTCAAATCACGGATACGCAGTATTTT. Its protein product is CASRPGLAAQITDTQYF.

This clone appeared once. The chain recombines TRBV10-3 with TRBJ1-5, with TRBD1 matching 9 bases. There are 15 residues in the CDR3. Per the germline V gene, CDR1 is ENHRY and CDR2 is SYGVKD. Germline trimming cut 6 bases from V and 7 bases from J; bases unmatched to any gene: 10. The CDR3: CAISEGQGRLQPQHF. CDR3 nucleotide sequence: TGTGCCATCAGCGAGGGACAGGGACGTTTACAGCCCCAGCATTTT.